The 4 T cell receptor beta chains listed next were all sequenced from one sample in a study of T-cell memory formation after mild COVID-19. A single record per CDR3 protein comes from TCRdb applying MiXCR to the 5' RACE reads. The sample consists of 150,000 or so distinct CDR3 sequences, 30% to 35% of them appearing once. Material for sequencing was PBMCs or a T cell subset sorted from them (not recorded which). The receptors were sampled from an adult woman who had mild COVID-19 (a few samples of this study predate the infection). Cell type and time point are not known.

The CDR3 bases are TGTGCCAGCAGTTTTGGACAGGGAGCTAACTATGGCTACACCTTC. It encodes CASSFGQGANYGYTF. The chain employs TRBV7-9 and TRBJ1-2; 8 positions agree with TRBD1. Trimming cost V 6 bases and J 0 bases; bases outside gene matches: 6. Germline V gives CDR1 SEHNR, CDR2 FQNEAQ (reference sequence). This CDR3 comprises 15 residues.

The J gene is TRBJ2-5, the V gene TRBV6-6; 7 bases are a match to TRBD2. This CDR3 has 14 amino acids. Germline-derived CDR1 and CDR2 are MNHNY and SVGAGI (reference sequence). V was clipped by 6 bases and J by 5 bases; unmatched bases: 9. DNA for the CDR3: TGTGCCAGCAGCTCCAGGGAGGGTCCGGAGACCCAGTACTTC. The encoded protein is CASSSREGPETQYF.

This clonotype appeared a few times. The chain recombines TRBV6-5 with TRBJ1-4; 10 positions agree with TRBD1. The V gene end was trimmed by 6 bases and the J gene end by 8 bases; junction bases not matched to a gene: 0. Germline loops: CDR1 MNHEY, CDR2 SVGAGI. The CDR3 consists of 12 residues. CDR3 loop: CASRDRGEKLFF. CDR3 DNA sequence: TGTGCCAGCAGGGACAGGGGGGAAAAACTGTTTTTT.

The chain has TRBV6-5 and TRBJ2-7, with 9 bases matching TRBD1. V lost 4 bases, J lost 2 bases, and 15 bases stayed unmatched. The CDR3 extends over 18 amino acids. Germline loops: CDR1 MNHEY, CDR2 SVGAGI. For the CDR3, the DNA is TGTGCCAGCAGTTCCACTTTGGGGGCGAACAGGGGGCCCTACGAGCAGTACTTC. It codes for CASSSTLGANRGPYEQYF.